The subject of this entry is one T cell receptor (beta chain). The antigen this receptor binds is unknown. Base-call qualities are not available, and no considerably larger clone is one nucleotide away. These data belong to a study of blood T cell repertoires in COVID-19 (dated by TCRdb to 2020 to 2022). In the study overall: Collaborator samples came from the United States, Italy and Spain and covered acute and convalescent phases of COVID-19. The material from the prospective study consisted of cDNA or gDNA derived from T cells, B-cell-depleted T cells, or PBMCs. Deeply sampled blood TCRbeta repertoires from subjects exposed to, actively infected with, or recovered from COVID-19 were included in the dataset. A freely available public database, intended as a resource for researchers studying the immune response to SARS-CoV-2, is where the repertoires were released. Samples were obtained from the ongoing ImmuneRACE study (first 160 participants) and from 1,000 to 1,500 subjects provided by 6 global collaborators. A de-identified subject ID, COVID-19 status, age in years and sex were almost always included in the sample metadata. HLA class I and class II types, where available, came from metadata supplied by the sample provider rather than from assay-based typing.

Participants in the prospective study were aged roughly 18 to 100 years, lived in approximately 26 United States geographic areas, and enrolled through a virtual design. Cohort assignment in the prospective study relied on participant-reported clinical history from a screening survey and a study questionnaire. Recovered participants in ImmuneRACE Cohort 3 were defined by two consecutive negative NP/OP PCR tests, clearance by a healthcare professional, or resolution of symptoms. Mobile phlebotomists in the prospective study collected whole blood, serum and a nasopharyngeal or oropharyngeal swab from every participant. Participants in the prospective study had the option to provide additional blood draws and questionnaires over a roughly 2-month period. Before DNA extraction, blood samples from the prospective study were shipped at room temperature or frozen. Trimming removed 4 bases from V and 0 bases from J, leaving 11 bases between the germline ends. Sequences LGHNA (CDR1) and YNFKEQ (CDR2) are obtained from the germline V gene. The CDR3 numbers 15 residues from cysteine through phenylalanine. Only CDR3 DNA is held: 45 bases, read in frame from base 1.

The immunoSEQ Assay, a bias-controlled multiplex PCR, was used to amplify TCRbeta CDR3 regions from genomic DNA. In the authors' own workflow: Nucleated cell counts per sample were estimated from amplification of reference gene primers within the assay. To quantify the absolute abundance of each unique TCRbeta CDR3 rearrangement, sequence reads were collapsed and filtered. Productive Simpson clonality was computed per sample as the square root of Simpson's diversity index over productive rearrangements. The clones in this table, taken by TCRdb from immuneACCESS, are in-frame only. Not every clone is retained; where verified, under half of the shortfall comes from an unresolved V gene, and the cause of the rest is unknown. The V and J calls and clone size were taken over from that table, and D and trimming were inferred from the DNA. The sample table shows about 46,000 clones, and 86% are seen once. Around 3.1% of the sample rests with the top ten.

General findings and caveats noted by the study authors: The amount of clinical and demographic metadata varied by source and participant and was provided uncurated.

Sequenced: PBMCs or T cells enriched from blood (not recorded which). This receptor was taken from a woman aged 45-65 years who had recovered from COVID-19. The chain was built from TRBV4-2 and TRBJ2-3, with the D gene not clear enough to name. Here is the DNA: TGTGCCAGCAGCCTATCGGCGGAGAGCACAGATACGCAGTATTTT. Its protein product is CASSLSAESTDTQYF.